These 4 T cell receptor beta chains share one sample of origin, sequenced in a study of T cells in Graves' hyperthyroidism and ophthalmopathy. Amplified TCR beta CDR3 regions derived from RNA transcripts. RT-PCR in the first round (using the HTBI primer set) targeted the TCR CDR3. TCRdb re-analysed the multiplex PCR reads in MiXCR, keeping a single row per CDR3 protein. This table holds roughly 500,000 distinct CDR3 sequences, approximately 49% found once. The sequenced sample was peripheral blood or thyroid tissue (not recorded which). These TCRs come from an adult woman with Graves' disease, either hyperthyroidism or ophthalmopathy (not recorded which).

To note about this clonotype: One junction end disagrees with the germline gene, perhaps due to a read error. The CDR3 here is CASGRGRGAGELFF. Here the CDR3 DNA reads TGCGCCAGCGGGCGGGGCCGGGGGGCCGGGGAGCTGTTTTTT. The chain recombines TRBV6-1 with TRBJ2-2; 7 nucleotides agree with TRBD2. The CDR3 extends over 14 amino acids. CDR1 is MNHNS and CDR2 is SASEGT in the germline V gene.

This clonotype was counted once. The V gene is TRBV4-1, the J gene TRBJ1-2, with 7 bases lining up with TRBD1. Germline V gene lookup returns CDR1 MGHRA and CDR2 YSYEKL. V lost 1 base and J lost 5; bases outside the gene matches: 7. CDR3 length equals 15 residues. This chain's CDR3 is CASSQVGTRGYGYTF. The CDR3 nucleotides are TGCGCCAGCAGCCAAGTTGGAACCAGGGGGTATGGCTACACCTTC.

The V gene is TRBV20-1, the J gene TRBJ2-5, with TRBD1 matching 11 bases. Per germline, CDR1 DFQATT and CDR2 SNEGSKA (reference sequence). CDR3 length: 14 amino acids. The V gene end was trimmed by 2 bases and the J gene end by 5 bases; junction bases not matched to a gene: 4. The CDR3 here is CSARRTGGRETQYF. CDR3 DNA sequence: TGCAGTGCTAGACGGACAGGGGGCAGGGAGACCCAGTACTTC.

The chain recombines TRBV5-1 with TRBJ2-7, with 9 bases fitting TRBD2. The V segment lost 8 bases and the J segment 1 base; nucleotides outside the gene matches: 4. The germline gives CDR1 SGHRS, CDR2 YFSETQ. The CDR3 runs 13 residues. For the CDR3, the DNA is TGCGCCAGAGGACTAGCGAAATCCTACGAGCAGTACTTC. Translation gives CARGLAKSYEQYF.